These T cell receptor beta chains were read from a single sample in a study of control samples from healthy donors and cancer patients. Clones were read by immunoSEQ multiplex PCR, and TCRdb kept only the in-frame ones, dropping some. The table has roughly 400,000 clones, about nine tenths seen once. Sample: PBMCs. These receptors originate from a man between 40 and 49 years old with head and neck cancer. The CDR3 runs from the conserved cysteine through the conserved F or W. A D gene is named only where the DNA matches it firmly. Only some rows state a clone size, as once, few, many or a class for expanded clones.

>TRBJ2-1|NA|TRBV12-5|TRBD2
CASGPPLAGGPNEQFF
TGTGCTAGTGGCCCGCCCCTAGCGGGAGGGCCCAATGAGCAGTTCTTC
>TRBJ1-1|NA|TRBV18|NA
CASSRQNMNTEAFF
TGTGCCAGCTCACGGCAGAACATGAACACTGAAGCTTTCTTT
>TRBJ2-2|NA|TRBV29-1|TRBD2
CSVLTSGSNTGELFF
TGCAGCGTATTGACTAGCGGGAGTAACACCGGGGAGCTGTTTTTT
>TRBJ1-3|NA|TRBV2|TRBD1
CASSWGSRGSGNTIYF
TGTGCCAGCAGTTGGGGTTCCAGGGGGTCTGGAAACACCATATATTTT
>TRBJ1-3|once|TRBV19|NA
CASSITVGSGNTIYF
TGTGCCAGTAGTATTACGGTTGGATCTGGAAACACCATATATTTT
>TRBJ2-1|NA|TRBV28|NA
CASSPLALSSYNEQFF
TGTGCCAGCAGTCCACTAGCCCTAAGCTCCTACAATGAGCAGTTCTTC
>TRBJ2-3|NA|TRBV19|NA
CASSGSGDGTDTQYF
TGTGCCAGTAGTGGGTCGGGGGACGGCACAGATACGCAGTATTTT
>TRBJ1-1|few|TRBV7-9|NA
CASSLKGDFTEAFF
TGTGCCAGCAGCTTAAAAGGGGACTTCACTGAAGCTTTCTTT
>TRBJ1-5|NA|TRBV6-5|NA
CASSLNRDRNQPQHF
TGTGCCAGCAGTTTAAACAGGGATCGAAATCAGCCCCAGCATTTT
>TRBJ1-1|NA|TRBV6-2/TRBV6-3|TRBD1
CASSYSGQGTNTEAFF
TGTGCCAGCAGTTACTCCGGACAGGGGACGAACACTGAAGCTTTCTTT
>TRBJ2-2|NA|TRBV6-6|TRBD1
CASSSIPRQGPSNTGELFF
TGTGCCAGCAGCTCGATCCCACGACAGGGACCGTCGAACACCGGGGAGCTGTTTTTT
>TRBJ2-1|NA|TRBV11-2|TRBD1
CASSLEQGAHDEQFF
TGTGCCAGCAGCTTAGAGCAGGGGGCGCATGATGAGCAGTTCTTC
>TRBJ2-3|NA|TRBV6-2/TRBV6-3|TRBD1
CASSRLQGATDTQYF
TGTGCCAGCAGTAGATTACAGGGGGCAACAGATACGCAGTATTTT
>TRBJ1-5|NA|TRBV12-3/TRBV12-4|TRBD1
CASRTGGNQPQHF
TGTGCCAGCAGAACAGGGGGCAATCAGCCCCAGCATTTT
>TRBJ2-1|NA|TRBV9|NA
CASSVAGGSRNEQFF
TGTGCCAGCAGCGTAGCCGGAGGGAGCCGCAATGAGCAGTTCTTC
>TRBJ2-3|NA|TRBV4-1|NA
CASSQDWGQLSTDTQYF
TGCGCCAGCAGCCAAGATTGGGGCCAGCTAAGCACAGATACGCAGTATTTT
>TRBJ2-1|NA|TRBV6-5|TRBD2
CASSYVTSGEQFF
TGTGCCAGCAGTTACGTGACTAGCGGGGAGCAGTTCTTC
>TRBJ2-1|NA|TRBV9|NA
CASSALSTSYNEQFF
TGTGCCAGCAGCGCCCTATCCACTTCCTACAATGAGCAGTTCTTC
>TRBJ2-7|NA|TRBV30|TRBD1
CAGGDRADEQYF
TGTGCCGGGGGGGACAGGGCCGACGAGCAGTACTTC
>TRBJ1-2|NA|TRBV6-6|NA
CASSHEGIDGYTF
TGTGCCAGCAGCCACGAGGGGATCGATGGCTACACCTTC
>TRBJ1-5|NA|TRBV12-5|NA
CASGFSGRAGGNQPQHF
TGTGCTAGTGGTTTTTCGGGGCGGGCTGGCGGCAATCAGCCCCAGCATTTT
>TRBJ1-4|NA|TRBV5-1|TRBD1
CASSLGRQGINEKLFF
TGCGCCAGCAGCTTGGGCAGACAGGGAATTAATGAAAAACTGTTTTTT
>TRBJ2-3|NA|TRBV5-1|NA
CASSIGTDTQYF
TGCGCCAGCAGCATAGGGACAGATACGCAGTATTTT
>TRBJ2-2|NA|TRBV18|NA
CASSPGVGELFF
TGTGCCAGCTCACCAGGGGTCGGGGAGCTGTTTTTT